This T cell receptor beta chain is from a study of cytomegalovirus exposure and HLA in healthy donors. Points from the study as a whole: Testing in vitro showed a few CMV-associated chains specific for CMV antigens.

Of note for this clone: Antigen: not known.

PCR employed 60 Vbeta and 13 Jbeta primers. Profiled with immunoSEQ multiplex PCR; TCRdb holds only in-frame clones, not every one. Among fewer than 130,000 clones listed, about 83% were seen once. CDR1 and CDR2 (germline): GTSNPN, SVGIG (reference sequence). The CDR3 spans 15 residues. Trimming cost V 0 bases and J 9 bases, with 15 bases left between them. The gene calls are TRBV30 and TRBJ1-6; no clear D. The TCR comes from a female donor in good health and CMV-seropositive. Input material: PBMCs. The CDR3 region has the DNA TGTGCCTGGAGTGTACCGGGAAACCTCCCTTCACCCCTCCACTTT. Protein sequence: CAWSVPGNLPSPLHF.